This TCR beta chain appears in the sequencing data of a study of T cells after posttransplantation cyclophosphamide. Sequencing used immunoSEQ multiplex PCR; TCRdb keeps in-frame clones, though not all of them. The sample includes some 33,000 clones, roughly nine tenths of them seen just once. The CDR3 consists of 13 residues. The germline V gene encodes CDR1 SGHRS and CDR2 YFSETQ. Trimming shortened V by 1 base and J by 3 bases, and 8 bases separated the two germline ends. The naive gate required viable CD3+CD4+ or CD3+CD8+ cells with CCR7+CD45RA+CD45RO-CD95-CD27+CD28+ phenotype. The receptor comes from a man aged 25 to 40 in good health and a related stem cell transplant donor. What was sequenced was naive CD4+ T cells sorted from blood. The chain couples TRBV5-1 to TRBJ2-7, with D maybe TRBD2 (5 bases). CDR3 in amino acids: CASSLSGGYEQYF. CDR3 nucleotides: TGCGCCAGCAGCTTGTCTGGAGGCTACGAGCAGTACTTC.